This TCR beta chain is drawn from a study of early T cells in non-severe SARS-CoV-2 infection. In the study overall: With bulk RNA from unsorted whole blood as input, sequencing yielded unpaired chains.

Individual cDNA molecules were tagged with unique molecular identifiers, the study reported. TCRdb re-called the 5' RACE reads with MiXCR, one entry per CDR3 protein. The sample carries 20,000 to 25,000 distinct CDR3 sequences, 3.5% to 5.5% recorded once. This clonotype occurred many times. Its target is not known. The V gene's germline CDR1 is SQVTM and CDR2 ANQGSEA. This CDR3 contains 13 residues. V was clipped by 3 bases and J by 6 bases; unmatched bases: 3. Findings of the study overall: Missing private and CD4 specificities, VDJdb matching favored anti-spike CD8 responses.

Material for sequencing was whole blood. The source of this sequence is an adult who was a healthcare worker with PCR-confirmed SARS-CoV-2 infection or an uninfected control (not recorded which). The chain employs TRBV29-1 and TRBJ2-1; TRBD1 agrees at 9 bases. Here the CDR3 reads CSVEGQGSNEQFF. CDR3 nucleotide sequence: TGCAGCGTTGAGGGACAGGGTTCCAATGAGCAGTTCTTC.